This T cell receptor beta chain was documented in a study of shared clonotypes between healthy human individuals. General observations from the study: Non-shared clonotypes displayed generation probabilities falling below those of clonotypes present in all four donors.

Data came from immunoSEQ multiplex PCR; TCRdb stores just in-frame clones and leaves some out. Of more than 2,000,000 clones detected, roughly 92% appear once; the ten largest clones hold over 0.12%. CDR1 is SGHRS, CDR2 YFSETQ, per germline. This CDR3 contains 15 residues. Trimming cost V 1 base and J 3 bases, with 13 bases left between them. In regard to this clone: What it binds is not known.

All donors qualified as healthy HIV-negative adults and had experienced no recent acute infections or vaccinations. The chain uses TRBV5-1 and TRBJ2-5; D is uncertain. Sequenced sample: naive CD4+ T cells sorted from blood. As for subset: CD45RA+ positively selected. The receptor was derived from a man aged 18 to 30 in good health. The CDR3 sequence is CASSLTFQPKETQYF. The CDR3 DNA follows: TGCGCCAGCAGCTTGACATTTCAGCCTAAAGAGACCCAGTACTTC.